The 7 T cell receptor beta chains reported below all come from one sample, sequenced in a study of low-dose radiotherapy and immunotherapy resistance in tumors (dated by TCRdb to 2021 to 2024). The time point label of this sample denotes: after trial treatment. The treatment or condition label of this sample denotes: LDRT plus nivolumab, ipilimumab, low-dose cyclophosphamide and aspirin (RACIN trial). Data came from an Illumina HiSeq 2500. To make first-strand cDNA, Superscript III was used along with a set of TRAV- and TRBV-specific primers so that both the TCRalpha and TCRbeta chains were covered. TCRs were amplified with Phusion for around 18 PCR cycles, with a constant-region primer paired with the adapter attached to the V primers. The public reads were reprocessed in TCRdb via fastp at Q25 and MiXCR, keeping in-frame beta chains. Every CDR3 protein is listed once, alongside the most common genes and DNA of its rows. The sample table lists about 30,000 distinct CDR3 sequences, around 54% of them with a count of one. The leading ten clones occupy roughly 5% of the sample.

This specimen consisted of PBMCs, obtained after low-dose radiotherapy plus immunotherapy. The receptors here all came from a male donor with gallbladder cancer.

Remarks on this clonotype: A read error likely explains this, since a far larger clone differs by one base. The chain couples TRBV2 to TRBJ2-1; 11 bases map to TRBD2. The germline gives CDR1 SNHLY, CDR2 FYNNEI. This CDR3 spans 15 amino acids. Trimming took 8 bases from V and 13 from J; bases not matched to a gene: 16. The DNA of the CDR3 is TGTGCCAGCGTACTAGCGGGAGATCAGGGGGAGACCCAGTTCTTC. The encoded protein is CASVLAGDQGETQFF.

In its sample, this clonotype is medium-sized (0.01 to 0.1%). This chain joins TRBV29-1 and TRBJ2-7; perhaps D is TRBD1 or TRBD2 (7 bases each). The CDR3 loop spans 15 amino acids. The V gene lost 0 bases and the J gene lost 4 bases, with 16 bases spanning the gap. Germline V lookup: CDR1 SQVTM, CDR2 ANQGSEA. DNA for the CDR3: TGCAGCGTTGAAGATTGGGAGGGGGCGAATTACGAGCAGTACTTC. Amino acid sequence: CSVEDWEGANYEQYF.

This chain joins TRBV12-3 or TRBV12-4 and TRBJ2-3; possibly TRBD1 for D (6 bases). The CDR3 spans 16 residues. V lost 6 bases and J 3 bases, leaving 19 bases between the germline ends. The CDR3 reads CASSYPEIGGTDTQYF. CDR3 DNA sequence: TGTGCCAGCAGCTATCCCGAGATAGGGGGAACAGATACGCAGTATTTT.

J is TRBJ2-7 and V is TRBV5-1; 12 nucleotides match TRBD2. The CDR3 is 14 residues long. Germline V gene lookup returns CDR1 SGHRS and CDR2 YFSETQ. After removal of 3 bases from V and 6 bases from J, the junction contained 4 bases not matched to a gene. CDR3 sequence: CASSSGLAGSEQYF. CDR3 nucleotides: TGCGCCAGCAGCTCGGGACTAGCGGGTAGCGAGCAGTACTTC.

In this sample, this clonotype turned up a few times. The CDR3 DNA reads TGTGCCAGCAGCCGCGGGACAGGGGTAATGGCGGAAGAGACCCAGTACTTC. It translates to CASSRGTGVMAEETQYF. This chain links TRBV11-1 with TRBJ2-5; 10 bases match TRBD1. V shed 5 bases, J shed 3 bases, and the junction held 12 bases outside the gene matches. Per germline, CDR1 SGHAT and CDR2 FQDESV (reference sequence). The CDR3 is 17 amino acids.

About this clonotype itself: The junction differs from germline at one of its ends, possibly a read error. The genes are TRBV4-2 and TRBJ1-6; possibly TRBD1 for D (6 bases). Germline V gene sequence: CDR1 LGHNA, CDR2 YNFKEQ. The CDR3 is made up of 11 amino acids. The CDR3 loop is CASSQSTGGFF. DNA for the CDR3: TGTGCCAGCAGCCAATCGACAGGAGGTTTTTTT.

This chain joins TRBV9 and TRBJ2-5; TRBD1 matches 9 bases. V was clipped by 5 bases and J by 1 base; unmatched bases: 12. The CDR3 length is 17 residues. The germline V gene encodes CDR1 SGDLS and CDR2 YYNGEE. CDR3 nucleotides: TGTGCCAGCAGTTACTCCAAACGGACAGGGGCCCAAGAGACCCAGTACTTC. Protein sequence: CASSYSKRTGAQETQYF.